This TCR beta chain comes out of a study of OX40 agonist ivuxolimab in advanced cancers. The wider study: The study enrolled dose-escalation patients with hepatocellular carcinoma, melanoma, renal cell or head and neck cancer.

Regarding this clone: The antigen is not known.

Per the germline V gene, CDR1 is SGHTA and CDR2 is FQGTGA. Trimming removed 1 base from V and 7 bases from J, with 7 bases in between. This CDR3 spans 13 amino acids. TCRdb keeps only in-frame clones here, not all; method: immunoSEQ multiplex PCR. The profile shows 30,000 to 45,000 clones, about 88% of them singletons. Findings and limits, study-wide: At doses 0.1 to 3.0 mg/kg, CD4+ and CD8+ clones expanded.

Here the sequenced sample was CD4+ or CD8+ T cells sorted from blood, taken in a trial of the OX40 agonist ivuxolimab. V is TRBV7-3 and J is TRBJ2-2; no clear D gene. The sequence was collected from an adult with an advanced solid tumor such as melanoma, head and neck, liver or kidney cancer. The CDR3 is CASSLSVRGELFF. The CDR3 nucleotides read TGTGCCAGCAGCTTAAGCGTCCGCGGGGAGCTGTTTTTT.